This is a list of T cell receptor beta chains from one sample in a study of regulatory T cells in long-lasting Graves disease. MiXCR, run by TCRdb on the multiplex PCR reads, gives a single entry per CDR3 protein. There are 700,000 or so distinct CDR3 sequences in the sample; around 30% occur only once, and about two fifths lies in the top ten. The specimen was peripheral blood mononuclear cells (PBMCs), collected when the disease was refractory, from a patient treated with antithyroid drugs. The receptors stem from a female donor with Graves disease. Each CDR3 is given with its conserved first and last residue. The D gene is left open where the match is weak. Not all rows give a size; the values are once, few, many and, for expanded clones, a class.

j_call | v_call | d_call | cdr3_length | clone_size | cdr3_aa | cdr3_nt
TRBJ1-1 | TRBV19 | TRBD1 | 15 | once | CASTLGGGAGTEAFF | TGTGCCAGTACCCTGGGAGGGGGCGCGGGAACTGAAGCTTTCTTT
TRBJ1-3 | TRBV27 | . | 15 | few | CASSLSRTSGNTIYF | TGTGCCAGCAGTTTAAGCAGAACCTCTGGAAACACCATATATTTT
TRBJ1-1 | TRBV28 | . | 15 | . | CASKLQTGYLTEAFF | TGTGCCAGCAAATTACAAACAGGGTATCTCACTGAAGCTTTCTTT
TRBJ2-7 | TRBV20-1 | . | 13 | . | CSARGDVVYEQYF | TGCAGTGCTAGAGGGGATGTTGTCTACGAGCAGTACTTC
TRBJ1-6 | TRBV28 | TRBD1 | 13 | many | CANNTGVNSPLHF | TGTGCCAACAATACAGGGGTCAATTCACCCCTCCACTTT
TRBJ2-7 | TRBV14 | . | 12 | . | CASSQDRGWQYF | TGTGCCAGCAGCCAAGACAGGGGTTGGCAGTACTTC
TRBJ2-1 | TRBV19 | TRBD1 | 16 | . | CASSIQGAVSYNEQFF | TGTGCCAGTAGTATACAGGGGGCAGTATCCTACAATGAGCAGTTCTTC
TRBJ2-7 | TRBV12-3/TRBV12-4 | . | 13 | . | CASSLLGRTEQYF | TGTGCCAGCAGTTTATTGGGGAGAACCGAGCAGTACTTC
TRBJ1-1 | TRBV20-1 | . | 13 | many | CSATGQLNTEAFF | TGCAGTGCAACCGGACAGTTGAACACTGAAGCTTTCTTT
TRBJ1-1 | TRBV20-1 | . | 15 | . | CSGIARDGPGAEAFF | TGCAGTGGTATAGCCCGGGACGGACCAGGGGCTGAAGCTTTCTTT
TRBJ2-7 | TRBV10-1 | TRBD2 | 13 | . | CASPSRAGYEQYF | TGCGCCAGCCCCAGCAGAGCGGGATACGAGCAGTACTTC
TRBJ1-4 | TRBV7-2 | . | 13 | . | CASSLAEGRLLFF | TGTGCCAGCAGCTTAGCGGAAGGACGATTGTTGTTTTTT
TRBJ1-1 | TRBV27 | . | 14 | few | CASSLYYTNTEAFF | TGTGCCAGCAGTTTATATTATACGAACACTGAAGCTTTCTTT
TRBJ1-1 | TRBV25-1 | TRBD1 | 15 | . | CASSYRDRGWTEAFF | TGTGCCAGCAGTTACCGGGACAGGGGATGGACTGAAGCTTTCTTT
TRBJ1-1 | TRBV28 | . | 15 | few | CASSSYGRMNTEAFF | TGTGCCAGCAGTTCGTACGGACGGATGAACACTGAAGCTTTCTTT
TRBJ1-1 | TRBV3-1 | TRBD1 | 16 | few | CASSTRQGARNTEAFF | TGTGCCAGCAGCACGCGACAGGGGGCTCGGAACACTGAAGCTTTCTTT
TRBJ1-5 | TRBV2 | TRBD1 | 16 | few | CASSGPGQAYNQPQHF | TGTGCCAGCAGTGGCCCGGGACAGGCGTACAATCAGCCCCAGCATTTT
TRBJ1-5 | TRBV20-1 | . | 17 | few | CSAELRGPGGGNQPQHF | TGCAGTGCTGAACTTCGCGGGCCCGGGGGTGGAAATCAGCCCCAGCATTTT
TRBJ2-7 | TRBV2 | . | 13 | . | CASKDAAVYEQYF | TGTGCCAGCAAAGACGCCGCCGTCTACGAGCAGTACTTC
TRBJ1-1 | TRBV6-2/TRBV6-3 | . | 14 | few | CASSYVTGNTEAFF | TGTGCCAGCAGTTACGTTACAGGGAACACTGAAGCTTTCTTT
TRBJ1-1 | TRBV6-1 | . | 17 | few | CASMPLSRPRLNTEAFF | TGTGCCAGCATGCCCTTATCCCGACCCAGACTCAACACTGAAGCTTTCTTT
TRBJ2-5 | TRBV7-9 | TRBD1 | 15 | . | CASSAGQGTGETQYF | TGTGCCAGCAGCGCCGGACAGGGTACGGGGGAGACCCAGTACTTC
TRBJ1-2 | TRBV11-1 | TRBD1 | 19 | few | CASSLGSWTGELDGYGYTF | TGTGCCAGCAGCTTAGGAAGTTGGACAGGGGAGCTGGATGGCTATGGCTACACCTTC
TRBJ1-5 | TRBV30 | . | 13 | . | CAWSGSLSQPQHF | TGTGCCTGGAGTGGAAGTTTGAGCCAGCCCCAGCATTTT
TRBJ2-5 | TRBV2 | . | 13 | many | CASSKVPQETQYF | TGTGCCAGCAGCAAGGTCCCCCAAGAGACCCAGTACTTC
TRBJ2-2 | TRBV14 | . | 13 | . | CASRDYPTGELFF | TGTGCCAGCAGGGACTACCCCACCGGGGAGCTGTTTTTT
TRBJ1-1 | TRBV30 | . | 12 | once | CAWSRGHPEAFF | TGTGCCTGGAGTCGAGGACATCCAGAAGCTTTCTTT
TRBJ1-6 | TRBV12-3/TRBV12-4 | . | 15 | many | CASTDRGGRNSPLHF | TGTGCCAGCACCGACCGGGGGGGAAGGAATTCACCCCTCCACTTT
TRBJ1-1 | TRBV19 | . | 10 | . | CATWRTEAFF | TGTGCCACCTGGAGGACTGAAGCTTTCTTT
TRBJ1-1 | TRBV5-1 | . | 17 | few | CASSLEWGRVLNTEAFF | TGCGCCAGCAGCTTGGAATGGGGGCGCGTCCTGAACACTGAAGCTTTCTTT
TRBJ1-5 | TRBV11-2 | . | 15 | . | CASSLDLAGAYPQHF | TGTGCCAGCAGCTTAGATCTCGCAGGGGCGTACCCCCAGCATTTT
TRBJ1-2 | TRBV2 | . | 13 | many | CASSVNRNYGYTF | TGTGCCAGCAGTGTGAACAGAAACTATGGCTACACCTTC
TRBJ2-7 | TRBV6-4 | . | 12 | . | CASKGHSYEQYF | TGTGCCAGCAAGGGTCACTCCTACGAGCAGTACTTC
TRBJ1-1 | TRBV5-1 | . | 15 | . | CASSLGSVMNTEAFF | TGCGCCAGCAGCTTGGGATCCGTAATGAACACTGAAGCTTTCTTT
TRBJ1-1 | TRBV3-1 | . | 11 | once | CASSRMTEAFF | TGTGCCAGCAGCCGCATGACTGAAGCTTTCTTT
TRBJ2-7 | TRBV7-9 | . | 14 | few | CASSLTGQLYEQYF | TGTGCCAGCAGCTTAACGGGACAACTCTACGAGCAGTACTTC
TRBJ1-1 | TRBV6-1 | . | 13 | . | CASIHDGKTEAFF | TGTGCCAGCATACACGACGGGAAAACTGAAGCTTTCTTT
TRBJ1-2 | TRBV29-1 | . | 13 | . | CSVRPTGSYGYTF | TGCAGCGTCCGCCCAACAGGGAGCTATGGCTACACCTTC
TRBJ1-2 | TRBV19 | . | 13 | many | CASSPEGGYGYTF | TGTGCCAGTAGTCCCGAGGGGGGCTATGGCTACACCTTC
TRBJ1-5 | TRBV6-1 | . | 15 | . | CASSGGLESNQPQHF | TGTGCCAGCAGTGGGGGACTAGAAAGCAATCAGCCCCAGCATTTT
TRBJ2-2 | TRBV12-3/TRBV12-4 | . | 15 | . | CASSGPGRDTGELFF | TGTGCCAGCAGTGGCCCGGGACGGGACACCGGGGAGCTGTTTTTT
TRBJ2-2 | TRBV3-1 | . | 14 | . | CASSRGPNTGELFF | TGTGCCAGCAGCCGCGGACCCAACACCGGGGAGCTGTTTTTT
TRBJ2-1 | TRBV6-2/TRBV6-3 | . | 15 | . | CACTSGGRPAYEQFF | TGTGCCTGCACAAGTGGGGGTCGTCCTGCCTATGAGCAGTTCTTC
TRBJ2-3 | TRBV6-4 | TRBD2 | 19 | . | CASILWDRGLAGLTDTQYF | TGTGCCAGCATCCTATGGGACCGGGGACTAGCGGGTCTGACAGATACGCAGTATTTT
TRBJ1-4 | TRBV20-1 | TRBD1 | 17 | . | CSATGTGSSLANEKLFF | TGCAGTGCTACCGGGACAGGGTCTTCGTTGGCTAATGAAAAACTGTTTTTT